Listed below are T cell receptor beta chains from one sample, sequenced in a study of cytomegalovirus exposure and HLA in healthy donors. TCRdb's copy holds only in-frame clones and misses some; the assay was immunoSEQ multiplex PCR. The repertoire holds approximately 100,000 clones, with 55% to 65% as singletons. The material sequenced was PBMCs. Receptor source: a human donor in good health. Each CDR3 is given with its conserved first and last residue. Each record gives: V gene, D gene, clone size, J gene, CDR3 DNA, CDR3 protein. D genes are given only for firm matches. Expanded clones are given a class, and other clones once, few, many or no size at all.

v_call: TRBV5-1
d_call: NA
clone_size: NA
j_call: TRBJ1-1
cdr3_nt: TGCGCCAGCAGCCAGGGATCGAACACTGAAGCTTTCTTT
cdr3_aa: CASSQGSNTEAFF

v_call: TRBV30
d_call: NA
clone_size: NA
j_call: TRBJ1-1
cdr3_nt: TGTGCCTGGAGTGTGACAGCGAACACTGAAGCTTTCTTT
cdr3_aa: CAWSVTANTEAFF

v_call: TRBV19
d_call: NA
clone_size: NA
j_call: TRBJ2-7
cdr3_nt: TGTGCCACCCCCGACCGGGACAAAAGCTCCTACGAGCAGTACTTC
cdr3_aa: CATPDRDKSSYEQYF

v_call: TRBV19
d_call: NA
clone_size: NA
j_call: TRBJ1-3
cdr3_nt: TGTGCCAGTAGTACCAGGGATAAGGACACCATATATTTT
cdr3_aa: CASSTRDKDTIYF

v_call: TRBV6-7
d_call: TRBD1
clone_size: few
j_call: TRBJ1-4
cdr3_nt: TGTGCCAGCAGTTACCCGAGACAGGGCTGTGAAAAACTGTTTTTT
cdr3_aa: CASSYPRQGCEKLFF

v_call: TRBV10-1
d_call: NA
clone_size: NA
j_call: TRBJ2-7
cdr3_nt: TGCGCCAGCATTGTTGTCCGGTACGAGCAGTACTTC
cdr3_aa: CASIVVRYEQYF

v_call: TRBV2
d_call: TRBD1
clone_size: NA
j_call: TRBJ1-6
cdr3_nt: TGTGCCAGCAGTCAAATTACAGGGGAGAATTCACCCCTCCACTTT
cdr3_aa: CASSQITGENSPLHF

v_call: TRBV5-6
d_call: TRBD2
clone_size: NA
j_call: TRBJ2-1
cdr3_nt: TGTGCCAGCAGCTTGGCGGGGGGGACGTACAATGAGCAGTTCTTC
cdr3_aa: CASSLAGGTYNEQFF

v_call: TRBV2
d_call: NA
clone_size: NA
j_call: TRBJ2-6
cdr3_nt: TGTGCCAGCAGCGTTAGTTCTGGGGCCAACGTCCTGACTTTC
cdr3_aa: CASSVSSGANVLTF

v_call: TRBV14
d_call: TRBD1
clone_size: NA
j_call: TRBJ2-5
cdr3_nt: TGTGCCAGCAGCCGCACAGGGGGCAAGTACCAAGAGACCCAGTACTTC
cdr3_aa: CASSRTGGKYQETQYF

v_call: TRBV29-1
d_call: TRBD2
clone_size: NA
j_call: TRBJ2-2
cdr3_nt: TGCAGCGTTAGTGAGGCTAGCGGGCCCGGGGAGCTGTTTTTT
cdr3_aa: CSVSEASGPGELFF

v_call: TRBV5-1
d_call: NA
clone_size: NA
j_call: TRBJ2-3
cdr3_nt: TGCGCCAGCCGGGACTTCGCTAGCACAGATACGCAGTATTTT
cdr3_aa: CASRDFASTDTQYF

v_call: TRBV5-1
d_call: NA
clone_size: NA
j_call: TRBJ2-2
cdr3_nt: TGCGCCAGCAGCCGCGACAGTTTCACCGGGGAGCTGTTTTTT
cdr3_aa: CASSRDSFTGELFF

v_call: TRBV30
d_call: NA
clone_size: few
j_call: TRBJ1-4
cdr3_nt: TGTGCCTGGAGTGTACTAGGAGTCAATGAAAAACTGTTTTTT
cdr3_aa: CAWSVLGVNEKLFF

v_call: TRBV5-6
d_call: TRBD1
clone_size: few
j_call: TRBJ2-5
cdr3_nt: TGTGCCAGCAGCTTGAGACAGGGGCGATATCAAGAGACCCAGTACTTC
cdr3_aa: CASSLRQGRYQETQYF

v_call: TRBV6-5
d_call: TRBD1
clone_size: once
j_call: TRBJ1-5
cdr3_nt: TGTGCCAGCAGTTCATCAGGGGGCTGGCCCCAGCATTTT
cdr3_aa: CASSSSGGWPQHF

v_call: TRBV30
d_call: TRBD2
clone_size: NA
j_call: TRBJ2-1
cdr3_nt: TGTGCCTGGGAGAATCCGGGACTAGCGGGGAATGAGCAGTTCTTC
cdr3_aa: CAWENPGLAGNEQFF

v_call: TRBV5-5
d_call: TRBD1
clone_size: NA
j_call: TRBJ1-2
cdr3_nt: TGTGCCAGCAGCGCAGGGGGAGACTATGGCTACACCTTC
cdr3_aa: CASSAGGDYGYTF

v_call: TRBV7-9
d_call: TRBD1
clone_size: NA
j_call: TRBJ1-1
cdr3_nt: TGTGCCAGCAGCTTAATAGGGGGCGGAGGGATTGAAGCTTTCTTT
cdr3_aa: CASSLIGGGGIEAFF

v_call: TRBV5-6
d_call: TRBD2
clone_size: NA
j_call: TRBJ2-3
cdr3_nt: TGTGCCAGCAGCTTGATGACCGGGACTAGCGGGGGTCGGAAAGATACGCAGTATTTT
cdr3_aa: CASSLMTGTSGGRKDTQYF

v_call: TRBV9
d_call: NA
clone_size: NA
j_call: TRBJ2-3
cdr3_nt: TGTGCCAGCAGCGTAAGCCTAGATACGCAGTATTTT
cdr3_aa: CASSVSLDTQYF

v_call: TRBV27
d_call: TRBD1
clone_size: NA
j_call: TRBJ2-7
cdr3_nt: TGTGCCAGCAGGCTTAGACAGGGGGCCTACGAGCAGTACTTC
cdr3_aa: CASRLRQGAYEQYF

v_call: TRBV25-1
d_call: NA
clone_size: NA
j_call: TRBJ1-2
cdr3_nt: TGTGCCAGCAGTGACGTCAACAGCAACTATGGCTACACCTTC
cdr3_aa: CASSDVNSNYGYTF

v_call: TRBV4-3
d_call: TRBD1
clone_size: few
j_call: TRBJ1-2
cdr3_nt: TGCGCCAGCAGCCAAGATTCGCGACAGGGGGCCTATGGCTACACCTTC
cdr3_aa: CASSQDSRQGAYGYTF

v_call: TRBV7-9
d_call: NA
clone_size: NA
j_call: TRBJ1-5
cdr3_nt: TGTGCCAGCAGCTTGGCAGGGGCAAGCAATCAGCCCCAGCATTTT
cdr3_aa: CASSLAGASNQPQHF

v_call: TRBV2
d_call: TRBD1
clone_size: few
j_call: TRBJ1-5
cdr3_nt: TGTGCCAGCAGACGAATGACAGGGGGCTGGCCCCAGCATTTT
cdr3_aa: CASRRMTGGWPQHF

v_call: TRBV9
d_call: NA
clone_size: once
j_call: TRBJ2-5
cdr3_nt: TGTGCCAGCAGCGTTGAGCCGGAGACCCAGTACTTC
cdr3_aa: CASSVEPETQYF

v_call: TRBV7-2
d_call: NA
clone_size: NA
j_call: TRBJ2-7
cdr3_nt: TGTGCCAGCAGCTTCGCAGTTTCTTCCCCCTACGAGCAGTACTTC
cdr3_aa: CASSFAVSSPYEQYF

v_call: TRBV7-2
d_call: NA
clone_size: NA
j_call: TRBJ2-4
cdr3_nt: TGTGCCAGCAGCTTAGCGCCAGGGTTAGACATTCAGTACTTC
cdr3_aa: CASSLAPGLDIQYF

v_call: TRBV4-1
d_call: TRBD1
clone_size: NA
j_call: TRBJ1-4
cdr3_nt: TGCGCCAGCAGCCAAAGACAGGGGACATTTGAAAAACTGTTTTTT
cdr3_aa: CASSQRQGTFEKLFF

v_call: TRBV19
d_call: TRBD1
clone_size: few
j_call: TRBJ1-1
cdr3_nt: TGTGCCAGTAGTATGGGACAGGTCGAAGCTTTCTTT
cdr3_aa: CASSMGQVEAFF

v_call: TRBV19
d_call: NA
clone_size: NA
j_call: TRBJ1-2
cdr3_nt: TGTGCCAGTAGTGCCCGGGACTTGTATGGCTACACCTTC
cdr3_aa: CASSARDLYGYTF

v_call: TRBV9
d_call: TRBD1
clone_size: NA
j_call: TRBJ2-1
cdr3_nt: TGTGCCAGCAGCCCAGAAGTAATGACCGGGACAGTATCTTACAATGAGCAGTTCTTC
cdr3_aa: CASSPEVMTGTVSYNEQFF

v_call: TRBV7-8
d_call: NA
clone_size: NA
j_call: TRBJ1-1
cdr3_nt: TGTGCCAGCAGCTCAGGGTACACTGAAGCTTTCTTT
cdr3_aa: CASSSGYTEAFF

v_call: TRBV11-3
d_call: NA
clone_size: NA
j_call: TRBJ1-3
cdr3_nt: TGTGCCAGCAGCGATGAGACAAGAAACACCATATATTTT
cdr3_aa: CASSDETRNTIYF

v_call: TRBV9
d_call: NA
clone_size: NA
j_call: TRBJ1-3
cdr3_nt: TGTGCCAGCAGCGGCGAAGGAAACACCATATATTTT
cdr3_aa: CASSGEGNTIYF

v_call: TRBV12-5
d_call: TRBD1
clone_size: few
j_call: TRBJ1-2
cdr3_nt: TGTGCTAGTGGTTTGGTACTTGGGGGACAGCCTAACTATGGCTACACCTTC
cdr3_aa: CASGLVLGGQPNYGYTF

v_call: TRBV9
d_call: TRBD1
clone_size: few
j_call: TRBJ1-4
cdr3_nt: TGTGCCAGCAGCGTAGCGGGACAGGGGGCGACTAATGAAAAACTGTTTTTT
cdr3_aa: CASSVAGQGATNEKLFF

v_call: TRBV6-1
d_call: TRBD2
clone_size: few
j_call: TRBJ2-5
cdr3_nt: TGTGCCAGCACCACCTCATGGACTAGCGGGGGGGCATACTTC
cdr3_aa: CASTTSWTSGGAYF

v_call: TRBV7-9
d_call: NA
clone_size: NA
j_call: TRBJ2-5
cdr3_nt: TGTGCCAGCAGCCCGGACAACGAAGAGACCCAGTACTTC
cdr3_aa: CASSPDNEETQYF

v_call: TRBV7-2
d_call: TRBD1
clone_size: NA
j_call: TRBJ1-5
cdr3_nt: TGTGCCAGCAGCGGGACAGGGGCCCTTAGCAATCAGCCCCAGCATTTT
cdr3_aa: CASSGTGALSNQPQHF

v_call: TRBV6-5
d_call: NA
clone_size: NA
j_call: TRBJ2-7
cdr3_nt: TGTGCCAGCAGTTTCGGGAGTTACGGTCGCGAGCAGTACTTC
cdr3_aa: CASSFGSYGREQYF

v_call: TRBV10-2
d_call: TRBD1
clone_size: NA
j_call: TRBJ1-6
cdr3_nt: TGCGCCAGCAGTGAGTCGACAGGGGGCCACTATAATTCACCCCTCCACTTT
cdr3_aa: CASSESTGGHYNSPLHF

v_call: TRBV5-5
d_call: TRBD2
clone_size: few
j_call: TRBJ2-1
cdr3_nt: TGTGCCAGCAGCCCCAGGACTAGCGGGGGGTCTGAGCAGTTCTTC
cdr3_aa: CASSPRTSGGSEQFF

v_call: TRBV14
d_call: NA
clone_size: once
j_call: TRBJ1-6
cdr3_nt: TGTGCCAGCAGCCAAGACAGGGTACCTAATTCACCCCTCCACTTT
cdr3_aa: CASSQDRVPNSPLHF

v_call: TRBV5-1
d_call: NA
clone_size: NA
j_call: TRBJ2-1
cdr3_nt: TGCGCCAGCAGCTTGGCCCGGTATGAGCAGTTCTTC
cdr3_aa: CASSLARYEQFF

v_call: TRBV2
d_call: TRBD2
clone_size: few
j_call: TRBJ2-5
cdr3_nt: TGTGCCAGCAGCAATAGGACTAGCGGGGGGACGACCGCCCAGTACTTC
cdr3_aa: CASSNRTSGGTTAQYF

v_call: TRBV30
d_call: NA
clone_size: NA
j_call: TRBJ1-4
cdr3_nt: TGTGCCTGGAGTGTACAGGGTGGGGAAAAACTGTTTTTT
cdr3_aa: CAWSVQGGEKLFF

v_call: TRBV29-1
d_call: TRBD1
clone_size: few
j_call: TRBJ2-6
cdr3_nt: TGCAGCGTTGACCTGAAGGGGGCGGGGGCCAACGTCCTGACTTTC
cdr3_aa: CSVDLKGAGANVLTF

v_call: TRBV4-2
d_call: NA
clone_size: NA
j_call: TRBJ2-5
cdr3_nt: TGTGCCAGCAGCCAAGAAGGGGGGGCATACCAAGAGACCCAGTACTTC
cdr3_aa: CASSQEGGAYQETQYF

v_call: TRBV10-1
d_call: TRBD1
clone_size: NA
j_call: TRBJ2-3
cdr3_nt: TGCGCCACCGGACAGGGGATGATCACAGATACGCAGTATTTT
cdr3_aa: CATGQGMITDTQYF

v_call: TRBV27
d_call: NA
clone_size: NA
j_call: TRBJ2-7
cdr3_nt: TGTGCCAGCAGTCCGCAGGGCGTCACCTACGAGCAGTACTTC
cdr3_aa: CASSPQGVTYEQYF